These T cell receptor beta chains were read from a single sample in a study of control samples from healthy donors and cancer patients. Data came from immunoSEQ multiplex PCR; TCRdb stores just in-frame clones and leaves some out. The sample carries 130,000 to 150,000 clones, 93% recorded once. Sequences were obtained from blood. The receptors were gathered from a young man in good health. CDR3s include the opening cysteine and the closing phenylalanine or tryptophan. Fields, in order: V gene, D gene, clone size, J gene, CDR3 protein, CDR3 DNA. D genes are given only for firm matches. Clone size is given for some rows only: seen once, a few or many times, or a class if the clone is expanded.

TRBV7-9	NA	NA	TRBJ1-4	CASSLGGALKLFF	TGTGCCAGCAGCTTGGGCGGGGCCCTGAAACTGTTTTTT
TRBV19	NA	NA	TRBJ1-1	CASSVARRTIMNTEAFF	TGTGCCAGTAGTGTGGCCCGACGGACGATCATGAACACTGAAGCTTTCTTT
TRBV9	TRBD1	NA	TRBJ1-1	CASSGPGGHTEAFF	TGTGCCAGCAGCGGACCAGGGGGGCACACTGAAGCTTTCTTT
TRBV18	NA	NA	TRBJ1-2	CASSPTGQGSYGYTF	TGTGCCAGCTCACCAACTGGGCAGGGGTCCTATGGCTACACCTTC
TRBV6-5	NA	NA	TRBJ2-1	CASTRPLTKEQFF	TGTGCCAGCACCCGGCCTCTCACCAAAGAGCAGTTCTTC
TRBV4-1	NA	NA	TRBJ2-3	CASSPSGTGSTDTQYF	TGCGCCAGCAGCCCCAGCGGGACAGGATCCACAGATACGCAGTATTTT
TRBV29-1	TRBD1	NA	TRBJ2-7	CSVLGTGSSYEQYF	TGCAGCGTCCTCGGGACAGGGAGCTCCTACGAGCAGTACTTC
TRBV20-1	TRBD1	NA	TRBJ1-2	CSASKRDRLNYGYTF	TGCAGTGCTAGTAAGAGGGACAGGCTTAACTATGGCTACACCTTC
TRBV4-1	TRBD1	few	TRBJ1-1	CASSQKTDQGGTEAFF	TGCGCCAGCAGCCAGAAGACCGATCAGGGGGGCACTGAAGCTTTCTTT
TRBV6-6	NA	NA	TRBJ1-4	CASLGRNEDEKLFF	TGTGCCAGCCTAGGCAGGAACGAGGATGAAAAACTGTTTTTT
TRBV6-2/TRBV6-3	NA	NA	TRBJ2-1	CASSFRTAAGVQFF	TGTGCCAGCAGCTTTCGGACCGCGGCTGGTGTGCAGTTCTTC
TRBV27	NA	NA	TRBJ2-7	CASSLFGGYEQYF	TGTGCCAGCAGTTTATTCGGAGGCTACGAGCAGTACTTC
TRBV7-2	TRBD1	NA	TRBJ1-4	CASSWTGGAGEKLFF	TGTGCCAGCAGCTGGACAGGGGGCGCGGGAGAAAAACTGTTTTTT
TRBV30	NA	NA	TRBJ2-6	CAWSRGAGANVLTF	TGTGCCTGGAGTAGAGGGGCCGGGGCCAACGTCCTGACTTTC
TRBV28	TRBD2	NA	TRBJ2-7	CASSNLAGVPDEQYF	TGTGCCAGCAGTAACCTAGCGGGAGTTCCCGACGAGCAGTACTTC
TRBV7-6	NA	NA	TRBJ1-2	CASSSGRDWGADDYGYTF	TGTGCCAGCAGCTCAGGCCGTGATTGGGGGGCCGACGATTATGGCTACACCTTC
TRBV2	NA	NA	TRBJ2-2	CASSESSGELFF	TGTGCCAGCAGTGAGAGCTCCGGGGAGCTGTTTTTT
TRBV28	NA	NA	TRBJ1-4	CASSLTGGNEKLFF	TGTGCCAGCAGTCTAACAGGCGGGAATGAAAAACTGTTTTTT
TRBV6-6	NA	NA	TRBJ1-3	CASSIESSGNTIYF	TGTGCCAGCAGCATAGAGAGCTCTGGAAACACCATATATTTT
TRBV30	NA	NA	TRBJ1-5	CAWSGSSNQPQHF	TGTGCCTGGAGCGGGTCCAGCAATCAGCCCCAGCATTTT
TRBV27	NA	NA	TRBJ2-7	CASSLEGSGYEQYF	TGTGCCAGCAGTTTAGAGGGTAGCGGCTACGAGCAGTACTTC
TRBV7-2	NA	once	TRBJ2-3	CASSLEGGMTDTQYF	TGTGCCAGCAGCTTAGAAGGGGGAATGACAGATACGCAGTATTTT
TRBV29-1	NA	NA	TRBJ2-7	CSVRQVSYEQYF	TGCAGCGTCCGACAGGTCTCCTACGAGCAGTACTTC
TRBV5-1	NA	NA	TRBJ1-1	CASSRYTSTETLNTEAFF	TGCGCCAGCAGTCGCTATACTTCGACGGAGACTTTGAACACTGAAGCTTTCTTT
TRBV5-6	NA	NA	TRBJ2-3	CASRYGLGPTDTQYF	TGTGCCAGCAGGTACGGGTTGGGGCCGACAGATACGCAGTATTTT
TRBV11-3	TRBD1	NA	TRBJ2-3	CASSSWDSSDTQYF	TGTGCCAGCAGCTCCTGGGACAGCTCAGATACGCAGTATTTT
TRBV21-1	NA	NA	TRBJ2-1	CASSKVEDADNEQFF	TGTGCCAGCAGCAAAGTTGAGGATGCCGACAATGAGCAGTTCTTC
TRBV12-3/TRBV12-4	NA	NA	TRBJ2-4	CASRRRRENIQYF	TGTGCCAGCAGACGCCGCAGGGAAAACATTCAGTACTTC
TRBV4-1	TRBD2	NA	TRBJ2-1	CASSLAAGGMGNEQFF	TGCGCCAGCAGCCTGGCCGCGGGGGGGATGGGGAATGAGCAGTTCTTC
TRBV4-3	NA	NA	TRBJ1-1	CASGRHAAGGRNTEAFF	TGCGCCAGCGGACGACATGCGGCAGGAGGTCGGAACACTGAAGCTTTCTTT
TRBV5-5	NA	NA	TRBJ2-7	CASSFFPTTTPTFEQYF	TGTGCCAGCAGCTTTTTCCCCACAACAACACCGACTTTCGAGCAGTACTTC
TRBV27	NA	NA	TRBJ1-4	CASWGRAPGEKLFF	TGTGCCAGCTGGGGCCGGGCCCCGGGGGAAAAACTGTTTTTT
TRBV30	NA	NA	TRBJ1-1	CAWRGHFNTEAFF	TGTGCCTGGAGGGGACACTTCAACACTGAAGCTTTCTTT
TRBV18	NA	few	TRBJ1-5	CASSPMGGNQPQHF	TGTGCCAGCTCACCAATGGGGGGGAATCAGCCCCAGCATTTT
TRBV27	TRBD2	NA	TRBJ2-7	CASHFSGSLYEQYF	TGTGCCAGCCATTTTAGCGGGAGTCTCTACGAGCAGTACTTC
TRBV30	NA	NA	TRBJ2-5	CAWSVLQPETQYF	TGTGCCTGGAGTGTACTTCAACCGGAGACCCAGTACTTC
TRBV10-3	NA	NA	TRBJ2-6	CAISESGGSGANVLTF	TGTGCCATCAGTGAGTCAGGGGGCTCTGGGGCCAACGTCCTGACTTTC
TRBV30	NA	once	TRBJ1-2	CAWSAPGWHVRGYTF	TGTGCCTGGAGTGCCCCCGGGTGGCATGTTCGCGGCTACACCTTC
TRBV11-2	NA	NA	TRBJ2-7	CASSFWGGRTSYEQYF	TGTGCCAGCAGCTTTTGGGGGGGGCGGACCTCCTACGAGCAGTACTTC
TRBV3-1/TRBV3-2	NA	NA	TRBJ1-1	CASSQDTSEAFF	TGTGCCAGCAGCCAAGATACGTCCGAAGCTTTCTTT
TRBV30	NA	NA	TRBJ2-3	CAWSVHLTDYTDTQYF	TGTGCCTGGAGTGTACATCTGACCGACTACACAGATACGCAGTATTTT
TRBV2	NA	NA	TRBJ2-3	CASSIRGSLTDTQYF	TGTGCCAGCAGTATTAGGGGTAGCCTCACAGATACGCAGTATTTT
TRBV9	NA	NA	TRBJ1-4	CASSVGRISTNEKLFF	TGTGCCAGCAGCGTAGGTCGGATATCAACTAATGAAAAACTGTTTTTT
TRBV27	NA	NA	TRBJ2-7	CASQNRTHEQYF	TGTGCCAGCCAGAATAGAACCCACGAGCAGTACTTC
TRBV7-9	NA	NA	TRBJ1-1	CASSDQGMNTEAFF	TGTGCCAGCAGCGACCAGGGCATGAACACTGAAGCTTTCTTT
TRBV9	TRBD1	NA	TRBJ2-7	CASSVTGDRGREQYF	TGTGCCAGCAGCGTAACGGGTGACAGGGGGCGCGAGCAGTACTTC
TRBV3-1/TRBV3-2	TRBD2	NA	TRBJ2-5	CASSQGLAGYQETQYF	TGTGCCAGCAGCCAAGGCCTAGCGGGGTACCAAGAGACCCAGTACTTC
TRBV13	TRBD2	once	TRBJ2-1	CASSFRASGGAEQFF	TGTGCCAGCAGCTTTAGGGCTAGCGGGGGGGCCGAGCAGTTCTTC
TRBV19	NA	once	TRBJ2-5	CASAQSLTRGQETQYF	TGTGCCAGTGCACAGAGTCTTACGCGAGGGCAAGAGACCCAGTACTTC
TRBV6-5	NA	NA	TRBJ2-2	CASSYLQGVGELFF	TGTGCCAGCAGTTACTTACAGGGTGTCGGGGAGCTGTTTTTT
TRBV11-2	TRBD1	once	TRBJ2-1	CASSLVPGQGFHEQFF	TGTGCCAGCAGCTTAGTACCGGGACAGGGGTTCCATGAGCAGTTCTTC
TRBV27	TRBD1	once	TRBJ1-6	CASNLQGTGSPLHF	TGTGCCAGCAACTTACAGGGGACGGGTTCACCCCTCCACTTT
TRBV9	TRBD2	NA	TRBJ2-3	CASSGLAGGPSDTQYF	TGTGCCAGCAGCGGACTAGCGGGAGGGCCCTCTGATACGCAGTATTTT
TRBV18	NA	once	TRBJ1-5	CASSPGGDQPQHF	TGTGCCAGCTCACCGGGGGGGGATCAGCCCCAGCATTTT
TRBV29-1	TRBD1	NA	TRBJ1-5	CSVADRGPVEHF	TGCAGCGTTGCGGACAGGGGGCCCGTAGAGCATTTT